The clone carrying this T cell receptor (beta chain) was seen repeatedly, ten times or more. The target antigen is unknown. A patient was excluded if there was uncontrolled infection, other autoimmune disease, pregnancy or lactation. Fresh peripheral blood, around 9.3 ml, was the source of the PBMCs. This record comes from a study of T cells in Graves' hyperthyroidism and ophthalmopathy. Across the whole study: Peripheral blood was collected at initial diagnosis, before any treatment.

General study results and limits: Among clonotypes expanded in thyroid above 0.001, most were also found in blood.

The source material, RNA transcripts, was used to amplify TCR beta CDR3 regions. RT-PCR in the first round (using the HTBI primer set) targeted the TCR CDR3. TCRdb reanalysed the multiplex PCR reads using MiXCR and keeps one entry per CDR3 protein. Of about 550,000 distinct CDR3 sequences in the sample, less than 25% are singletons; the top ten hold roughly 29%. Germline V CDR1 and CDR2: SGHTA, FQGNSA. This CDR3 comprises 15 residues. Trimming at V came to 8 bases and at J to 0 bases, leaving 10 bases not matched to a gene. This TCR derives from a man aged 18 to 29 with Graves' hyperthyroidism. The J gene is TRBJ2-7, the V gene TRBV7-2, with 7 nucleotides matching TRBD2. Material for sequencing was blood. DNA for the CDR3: TGTGCCAGCGCGTCGGGGGGAATACACTCCTACGAGCAGTACTTC. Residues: CASASGGIHSYEQYF.